This T cell receptor (beta chain) emerged from a study of CD8+CD57+ T cells in acquired aplastic anemia. Study-wide background: Sorted CD4+ and CD8+ cells yielded around 3.3 ug of DNA on average. Healthy donors had, on average, around 11 million reads for their CD4+ cells.

The template for TCR beta VDJ and CDR3 sequence profiling was genomic DNA. TCRdb reprocessed the reads with MiXCR, giving one entry per CDR3 protein. The repertoire holds about 190,000 distinct CDR3 sequences, with approximately 50% as singletons. Trimming pared 5 bases from V and 7 bases from J, leaving 21 bases between. The CDR3 sequence is 16 residues long. The V gene's germline CDR1 is MNHEY and CDR2 SVGAGI. This clonotype was observed many times. Its specificity is not known. Regarding the study as a whole: Comparison of patients with controls identified approximately 28 shared CD8+ CDR3 sequences. Patients and healthy controls showed no significant CD8+ Simpson's diversity difference.

The sample taken for sequencing was sorted CD4+, CD8+, or CD8+CD57+ T cells (not recorded which) from PBMCs. The chain is built from TRBV6-5 and TRBJ2-1, with D perhaps TRBD1 (5 bases). The sequence derives from a human donor in good health, serving as a control. CDR3 amino acids: CASSNPRVGGPNEQFF. For the CDR3, the DNA is TGTGCCAGCAGTAACCCCAGGGTTGGCGGTCCTAATGAGCAGTTCTTC.